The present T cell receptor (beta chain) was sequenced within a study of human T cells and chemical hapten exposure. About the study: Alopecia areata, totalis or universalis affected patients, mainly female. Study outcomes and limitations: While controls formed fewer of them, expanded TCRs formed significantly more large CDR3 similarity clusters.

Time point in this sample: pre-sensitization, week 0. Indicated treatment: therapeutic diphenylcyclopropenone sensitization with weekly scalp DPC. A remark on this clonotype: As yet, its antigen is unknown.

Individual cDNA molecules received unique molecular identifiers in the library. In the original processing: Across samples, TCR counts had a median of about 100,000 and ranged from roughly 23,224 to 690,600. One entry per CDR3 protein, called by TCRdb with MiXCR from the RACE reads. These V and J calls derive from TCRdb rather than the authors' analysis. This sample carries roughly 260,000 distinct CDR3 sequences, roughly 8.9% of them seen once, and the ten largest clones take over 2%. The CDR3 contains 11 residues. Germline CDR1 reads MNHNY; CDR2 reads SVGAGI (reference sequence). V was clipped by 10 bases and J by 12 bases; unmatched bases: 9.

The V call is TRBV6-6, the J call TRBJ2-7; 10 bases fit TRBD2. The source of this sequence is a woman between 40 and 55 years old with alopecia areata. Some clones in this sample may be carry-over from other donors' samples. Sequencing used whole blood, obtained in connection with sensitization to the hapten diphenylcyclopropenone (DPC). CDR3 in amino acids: CATVGLAARYF. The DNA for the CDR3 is TGTGCCACCGTTGGACTAGCGGCGAGGTACTTC.